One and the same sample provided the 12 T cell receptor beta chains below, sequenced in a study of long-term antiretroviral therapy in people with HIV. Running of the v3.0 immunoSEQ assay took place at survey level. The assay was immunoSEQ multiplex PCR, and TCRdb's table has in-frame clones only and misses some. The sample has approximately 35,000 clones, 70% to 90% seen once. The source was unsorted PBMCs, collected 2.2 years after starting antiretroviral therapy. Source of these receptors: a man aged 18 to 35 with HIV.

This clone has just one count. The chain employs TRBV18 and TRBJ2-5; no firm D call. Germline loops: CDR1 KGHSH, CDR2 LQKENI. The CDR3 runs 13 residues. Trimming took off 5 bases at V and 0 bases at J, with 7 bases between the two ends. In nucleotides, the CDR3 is TGTGCCAGCTCAACTTCGTACCAAGAGACCCAGTACTTC. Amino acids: CASSTSYQETQYF.

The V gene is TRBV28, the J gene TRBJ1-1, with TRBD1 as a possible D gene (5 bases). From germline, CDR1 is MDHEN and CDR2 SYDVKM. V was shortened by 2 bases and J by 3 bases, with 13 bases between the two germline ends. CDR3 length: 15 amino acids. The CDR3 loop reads CASSLVRGADTEAFF. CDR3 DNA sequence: TGTGCCAGCAGTTTAGTTAGGGGTGCGGACACTGAAGCTTTCTTT.

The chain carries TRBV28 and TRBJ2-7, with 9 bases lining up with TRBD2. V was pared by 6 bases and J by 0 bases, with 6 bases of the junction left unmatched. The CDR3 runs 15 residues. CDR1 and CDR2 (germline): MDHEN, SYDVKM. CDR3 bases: TGTGCCAGCAGCTCTAGCGGGGCGAGCTCCTACGAGCAGTACTTC. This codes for CASSSSGASSYEQYF.

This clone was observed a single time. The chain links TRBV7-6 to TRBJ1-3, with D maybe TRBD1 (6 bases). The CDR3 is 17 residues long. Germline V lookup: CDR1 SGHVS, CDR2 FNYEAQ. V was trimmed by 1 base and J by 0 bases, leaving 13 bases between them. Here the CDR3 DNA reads TGTGCCAGCAGCTTAGTTGGGACACTAAGCTCTGGAAACACCATATATTTT. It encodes CASSLVGTLSSGNTIYF.

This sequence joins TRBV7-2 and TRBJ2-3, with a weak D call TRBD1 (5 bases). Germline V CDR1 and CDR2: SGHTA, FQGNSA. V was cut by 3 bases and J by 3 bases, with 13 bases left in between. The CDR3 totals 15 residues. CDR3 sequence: CASSFDRQGTDTQYF. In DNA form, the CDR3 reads TGTGCCAGCAGCTTTGACAGACAAGGGACAGATACGCAGTATTTT. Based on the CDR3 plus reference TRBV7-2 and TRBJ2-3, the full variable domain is GAGVSQSPSNKVTEKGKDVELRCDPISGHTALYWYRQSLGQGLEFLIYFQGNSAPDKSGLPSDRFSAERTGGSVSTLTIQRTQQEDSAVYLCASSFDRQGTDTQYFGPGTRLTVL.

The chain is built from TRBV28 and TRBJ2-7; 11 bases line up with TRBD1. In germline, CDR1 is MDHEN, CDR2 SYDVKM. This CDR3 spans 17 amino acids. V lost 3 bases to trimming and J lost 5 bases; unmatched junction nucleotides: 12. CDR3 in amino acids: CASSLLDRGRGGNEQYF. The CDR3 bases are TGTGCCAGCAGTTTGCTGGACAGGGGGCGCGGAGGAAACGAGCAGTACTTC.

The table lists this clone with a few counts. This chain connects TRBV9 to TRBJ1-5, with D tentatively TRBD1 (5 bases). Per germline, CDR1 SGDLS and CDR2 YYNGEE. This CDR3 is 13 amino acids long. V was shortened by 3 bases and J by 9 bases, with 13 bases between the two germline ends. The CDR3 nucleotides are TGTGCCAGCAGCGAGGGGTCCCTAAGGCCCCAGCATTTT. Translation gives CASSEGSLRPQHF.

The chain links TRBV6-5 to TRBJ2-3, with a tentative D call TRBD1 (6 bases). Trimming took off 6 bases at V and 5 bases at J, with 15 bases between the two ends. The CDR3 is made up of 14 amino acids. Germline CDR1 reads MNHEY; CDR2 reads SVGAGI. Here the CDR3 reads CASRLGAGLDTQYF. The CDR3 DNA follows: TGTGCCAGCAGATTGGGGGCCGGGTTAGATACGCAGTATTTT.

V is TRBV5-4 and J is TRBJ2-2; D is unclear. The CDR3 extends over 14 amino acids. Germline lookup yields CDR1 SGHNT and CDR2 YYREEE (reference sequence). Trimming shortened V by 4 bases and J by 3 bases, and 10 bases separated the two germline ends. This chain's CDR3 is CASSRASDTGELFF. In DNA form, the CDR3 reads TGTGCCAGCAGCCGGGCCTCGGACACCGGGGAGCTGTTTTTT.

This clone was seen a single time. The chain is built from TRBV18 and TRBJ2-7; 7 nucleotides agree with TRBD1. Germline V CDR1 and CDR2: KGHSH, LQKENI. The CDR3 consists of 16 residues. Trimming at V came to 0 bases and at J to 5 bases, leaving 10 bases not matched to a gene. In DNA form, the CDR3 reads TGTGCCAGCTCACCACCGACAGGGTATATTTGGAACGAGCAGTACTTC. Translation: CASSPPTGYIWNEQYF.

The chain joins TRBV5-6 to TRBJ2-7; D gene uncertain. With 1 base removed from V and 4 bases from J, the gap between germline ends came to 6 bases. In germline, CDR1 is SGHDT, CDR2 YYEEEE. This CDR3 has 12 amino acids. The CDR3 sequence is CASSLYYYEQYF. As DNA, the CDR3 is TGTGCCAGCAGCTTGTACTATTACGAGCAGTACTTC.

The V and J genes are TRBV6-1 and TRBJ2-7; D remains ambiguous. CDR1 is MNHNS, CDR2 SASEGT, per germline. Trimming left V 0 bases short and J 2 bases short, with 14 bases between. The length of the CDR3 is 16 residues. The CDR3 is CASSEARSNRAYEQYF. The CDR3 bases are TGTGCCAGCAGTGAAGCGCGATCGAACCGGGCCTACGAGCAGTACTTC.